The 25 T cell receptor beta chains listed next were all sequenced from one sample in a study of a mutant IDH1 vaccine in newly diagnosed glioma. Time point indicated: week 35, safety follow-up. A single vaccine dose contained 300 ug of mutant IDH1 20-mer peptide, and topical imiquimod was used with it. Method: immunoSEQ multiplex PCR; TCRdb's copy keeps in-frame clones and lacks some. This table has fewer than 30,000 clones, around four fifths appearing once. Their antigens are not known. Sequencing used PBMCs, obtained from a glioma patient whose treatment included an IDH1 peptide vaccine. These receptors originate from a man aged 30 to 39 with glioma.

The V gene is TRBV20-1, the J gene TRBJ2-5; no reliable D call. Germline V gene sequence: CDR1 DFQATT, CDR2 SNEGSKA (reference sequence). CDR3 length: 11 amino acids. The V and J ends lost 0 bases and 5 bases respectively, with 4 bases between them. Written as DNA, the CDR3 is TGCAGTGCTAGAGATCGCGAGACCCAGTACTTC. Its translation: CSARDRETQYF.

The chain combines TRBV11-2 with TRBJ1-1, with D uncertain. CDR1 SGHAT and CDR2 FQNNGV come from the germline V gene. This CDR3 has 14 amino acids. The V end lost 5 bases, the J end lost 0 bases, and 10 bases lay between the germline ends. In nucleotides, the CDR3 is TGTGCCAGCAGCCCCACTGTGATGAACACTGAAGCTTTCTTT. Translated: CASSPTVMNTEAFF.

J is TRBJ2-1 and V is TRBV5-1, with D possibly matching TRBD2 (7 bases). V dropped 4 bases and J dropped 6 bases, with 17 bases sitting between them. Germline CDR1 and CDR2: SGHRS and YFSETQ. This CDR3 contains 15 residues. DNA for the CDR3: TGCGCCAGCAGCCCAATCCAGAGGGGGGGCAATGAGCAGTTCTTC. Translation: CASSPIQRGGNEQFF.

The chain is built from TRBV5-1 and TRBJ2-7; D possibly uses TRBD1 or TRBD2 (6 bases each). Germline CDR1 reads SGHRS; CDR2 reads YFSETQ. With 0 bases removed from V and 6 bases from J, the gap between germline ends came to 13 bases. The CDR3 consists of 14 residues. This CDR3 reads CASSLEGGVTEQYF. In DNA, the CDR3 is TGCGCCAGCAGCTTGGAGGGGGGCGTCACCGAGCAGTACTTC.

The chain joins TRBV4-2 to TRBJ2-2; D is perhaps TRBD1 or TRBD2 (5 bases each). CDR3 length: 17 residues. Germline-derived CDR1 and CDR2 are LGHNA and YNFKEQ. Trimming shortened V by 0 bases and J by 6 bases, and 17 bases separated the two germline ends. The CDR3 bases are TGTGCCAGCAGCCAAGATTGGGGACCCCTATACCCCGGGGAGCTGTTTTTT. Translated, it gives CASSQDWGPLYPGELFF.

This chain uses TRBV5-4 with TRBJ2-4, with TRBD1 matching over 9 bases. V gave up 4 bases and J gave up 1 base; unmatched junction bases: 0. The CDR3 has 14 residues. The germline V gene encodes CDR1 SGHNT and CDR2 YYREEE (reference sequence). In nucleotides, the CDR3 is TGTGCCAGCAGCGGACAGGGGGCCAAAAACATTCAGTACTTC. This codes for CASSGQGAKNIQYF.

The chain recombines TRBV5-4 with TRBJ1-1, with a possible D match to TRBD1 (6 bases). The CDR3 is 13 amino acids. From germline, CDR1 is SGHNT and CDR2 YYREEE (reference sequence). Between the trimmed V and J ends, which lost 0 bases and 4 bases, there was a span of 7 bases. The CDR3 nucleotides are TGTGCCAGCAGCTTGGACAGGGTCACTGAAGCTTTCTTT. This translates into CASSLDRVTEAFF. Full variable domain (outside the CDR3, taken from reference TRBV5-4 and TRBJ1-1): ETGVTQSPTHLIKTRGQQVTLRCSSQSGHNTVSWYQQALGQGPQFIFQYYREEENGRGNFPPRFSGLQFPNYSSELNVNALELDDSALYLCASSLDRVTEAFFGQGTRLTVV.

V gene TRBV4-1 combines with J gene TRBJ1-4, with a weak D call TRBD1 (5 bases). The CDR3 loop spans 16 amino acids. V gave up 3 bases and J gave up 2 bases, with 13 bases separating them. Germline V gene sequence: CDR1 MGHRA, CDR2 YSYEKL. CDR3: CASSHSRQSTNEKLFF. CDR3 sequence (DNA): TGCGCCAGCAGCCACAGCCGACAGTCCACTAATGAAAAACTGTTTTTT.

This clone was found a few times. J is TRBJ2-3 and V is TRBV29-1, with 8 nucleotides matching TRBD1. The V and J ends lost 6 bases and 0 bases, in that order; junction bases with no gene match: 8. The length of the CDR3 is 15 residues. Looked up from germline, CDR1 is SQVTM and CDR2 is ANQGSEA. The CDR3 protein is CSVPRQGASTDTQYF. The CDR3 DNA reads TGCAGCGTCCCCCGGCAGGGGGCGAGCACAGATACGCAGTATTTT.

The J gene is TRBJ1-5, the V gene TRBV7-3; no clear D gene. The V and J ends lost 5 bases and 4 bases respectively, with 12 bases between them. The CDR3 length is 14 residues. CDR1 is SGHTA and CDR2 is FQGTGA in the germline V gene. The chain's CDR3 is CASSQAGRNQPQHF. In DNA, the CDR3 is TGTGCCAGCAGCCAAGCGGGTCGAAATCAGCCCCAGCATTTT. Full variable domain (missing parts from reference TRBV7-3 and TRBJ1-5): GAGVSQTPSNKVTEKGKYVELRCDPISGHTALYWYRQSLGQGPEFLIYFQGTGAADDSGLPNDRFFAVRPEGSVSTLKIQRTERGDSAVYLCASSQAGRNQPQHFGDGTRLSIL.

This rearrangement joins TRBV5-5 to TRBJ1-4, with D possibly matching TRBD1 (5 bases). The CDR3 totals 16 residues. Germline CDR1 is SGHKS and CDR2 is YYEKEE (reference sequence). Trimming removed 1 base from V and 3 bases from J, with 13 bases in between. CDR3 nucleotide sequence: TGTGCCAGCAGCTTGTTCCCGACAGAGGCTAATGAAAAACTGTTTTTT. This translates into CASSLFPTEANEKLFF.

The chain combines TRBV10-3 with TRBJ2-1; 8 nucleotides match TRBD2. Germline CDR1 is ENHRY and CDR2 is SYGVKD. CDR3 length equals 14 residues. Trimming cost V 6 bases and J 4 bases; bases outside gene matches: 5. The CDR3 sequence is CAIRYSGVYNEQFF. The CDR3 coding sequence is TGTGCCATCAGATATAGCGGGGTTTACAATGAGCAGTTCTTC.

The chain uses TRBV19 and TRBJ2-1; weak D call: TRBD2 (5 bases). This CDR3 has 15 amino acids. Germline assignment: CDR1 LNHDA and CDR2 SQIVND (reference sequence). The V end was cut by 3 bases, the J end by 7 bases, with 16 bases between. This chain's CDR3 is CASSITGGSSNEQFF. CDR3 sequence (DNA): TGTGCCAGTAGTATTACCGGTGGGAGCTCAAATGAGCAGTTCTTC.

V usage is TRBV6-5 and J usage is TRBJ1-6; 9 bases match TRBD1. With V trimmed by 6 bases and J by 5 bases, 5 bases remained unmatched. The germline V gene has CDR1 MNHEY and CDR2 SVGAGI. CDR3 size: 15 residues. The chain's CDR3 is CASRDRGRNNSPLHF. CDR3 sequence (DNA): TGTGCCAGCAGGGACAGGGGACGAAATAATTCACCCCTCCACTTT.

The chain joins TRBV7-9 to TRBJ1-5; 8 bases match TRBD1. V was clipped by 0 bases and J by 0 bases; unmatched bases: 7. Germline CDR1 reads SEHNR; CDR2 reads FQNEAQ (reference sequence). CDR3 length equals 18 residues. In DNA, the CDR3 is TGTGCCAGCAGCTTAGCACAGGGGGAAGGAGATAGCAATCAGCCCCAGCATTTT. Its translation: CASSLAQGEGDSNQPQHF.

This chain joins TRBV30 and TRBJ1-2, with a possible D match to TRBD1 (6 bases). The V gene lost 1 base and the J gene lost 11 bases, with 11 bases spanning the gap. The CDR3 runs 11 residues. Germline V gene sequence: CDR1 GTSNPN, CDR2 SVGIG (reference sequence). Here the CDR3 DNA reads TGTGCCTGGAGTGCCGACAGGAGATACACCTTC. It encodes CAWSADRRYTF.

This chain connects TRBV14 to TRBJ2-7, with TRBD1 matching over 9 bases. V trimming: 1 base; J trimming: 3 bases; junction bases outside the gene matches: 10. CDR3 size: 17 residues. Germline V gene lookup returns CDR1 SGHDN and CDR2 FVKESK. CDR3 coding DNA: TGTGCCAGCAGCCAAGTTGAGAGGACAGGGGCGCTCTACGAGCAGTACTTC. It yields the protein CASSQVERTGALYEQYF.

This chain connects TRBV5-5 to TRBJ1-1, with D hard to call. CDR3 length: 13 amino acids. Germline CDR1 is SGHKS and CDR2 is YYEKEE (reference sequence). V dropped 2 bases and J dropped 2 bases, with 7 bases sitting between them. The CDR3: CASSFEGNTEAFF. CDR3 nucleotide sequence: TGTGCCAGCAGCTTCGAGGGAAACACTGAAGCTTTCTTT.

The rearrangement joins TRBV11-3 to TRBJ1-1; TRBD1 matches 8 bases. Germline V gene data show CDR1 as SGHNT and CDR2 as YENEEA. The V and J ends lost 5 bases and 4 bases, in that order; junction bases with no gene match: 6. The CDR3 has 14 residues. The CDR3 here is CASSPGQGSTEAFF. Written as DNA, the CDR3 is TGTGCCAGCAGCCCCGGACAGGGAAGCACTGAAGCTTTCTTT.

The CDR3 is CASSLLGTTQFF. The CDR3 bases are TGTGCCAGCAGTTTACTAGGGACTACGCAGTTCTTC. This chain links TRBV25-1 with TRBJ2-1, with 7 bases matching TRBD2. The CDR3 extends over 12 amino acids. The V gene's germline CDR1 is MGHDK and CDR2 SYGVNS. V trimming: 5 bases; J trimming: 12 bases; junction bases outside the gene matches: 7.

The chain couples TRBV5-1 to TRBJ1-1; D unclear. Trimming removed 0 bases at V and 1 base at J, with 10 bases between. CDR1 and CDR2 (germline): SGHRS, YFSETQ. This CDR3 has 15 residues. Here the CDR3 DNA reads TGCGCCAGCAGCTTGGAACAGACTAGGAACACTGAAGCTTTCTTT. It is translated as CASSLEQTRNTEAFF.

This chain connects TRBV5-1 to TRBJ2-2, with D perhaps being TRBD1 or TRBD2 (5 bases each). The germline V gene has CDR1 SGHRS and CDR2 YFSETQ. This CDR3 comprises 13 residues. V lost 8 bases, J lost 6 bases, and 14 bases lay in between. This CDR3 is CARASGTPGELFF. The CDR3 region has the DNA TGCGCCAGGGCTTCGGGGACGCCCGGGGAGCTGTTTTTT.

The chain carries TRBV28 and TRBJ1-2; a possible D gene is TRBD1 (5 bases). The CDR3 sequence is 13 residues long. Germline V gives CDR1 MDHEN, CDR2 SYDVKM. V lost 5 bases to trimming and J lost 8 bases, with 15 bases between them. The CDR3 protein is CASSLDSLGGYTF. CDR3 in DNA: TGTGCCAGCAGTCTAGACAGTCTAGGGGGCTACACCTTC.

This clone was observed a few times. V usage is TRBV5-5 and J usage is TRBJ2-5; D is ambiguous. V shed 4 bases and J shed 0 bases, with 13 bases lying between them. The CDR3 consists of 15 residues. CDR1 and CDR2 from the germline V gene are SGHKS and YYEKEE (reference sequence). CDR3 residues: CASSRRPDDQETQYF. The CDR3 nucleotides are TGTGCCAGCAGCCGGAGACCAGACGACCAAGAGACCCAGTACTTC.

This clone was recorded once. This chain links TRBV9 with TRBJ1-1, with D unresolved. The V and J ends lost 0 bases and 1 base respectively, with 4 bases between them. The CDR3 covers 13 residues. Per the germline V gene, CDR1 is SGDLS and CDR2 is YYNGEE. The CDR3 protein is CASSVASNTEAFF. In nucleotides, the CDR3 is TGTGCCAGCAGCGTAGCTTCGAACACTGAAGCTTTCTTT.